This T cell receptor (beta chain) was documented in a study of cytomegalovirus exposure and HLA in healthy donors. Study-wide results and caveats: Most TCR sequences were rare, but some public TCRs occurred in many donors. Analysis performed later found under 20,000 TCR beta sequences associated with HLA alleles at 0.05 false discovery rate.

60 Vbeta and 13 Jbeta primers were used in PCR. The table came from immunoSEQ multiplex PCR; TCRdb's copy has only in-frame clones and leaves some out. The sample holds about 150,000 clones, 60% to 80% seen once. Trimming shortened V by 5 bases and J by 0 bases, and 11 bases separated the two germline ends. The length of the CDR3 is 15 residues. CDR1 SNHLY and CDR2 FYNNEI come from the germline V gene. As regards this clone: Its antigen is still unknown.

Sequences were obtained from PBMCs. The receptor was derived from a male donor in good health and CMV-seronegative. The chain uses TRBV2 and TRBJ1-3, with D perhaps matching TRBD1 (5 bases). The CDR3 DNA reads TGTGCCAGCAGTCCACAGGTTCCCTCTGGAAACACCATATATTTT. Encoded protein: CASSPQVPSGNTIYF.